A selection of T cell receptor beta chains follows, all from one sample in a study of blood T cell repertoires in COVID-19. Here immunoSEQ multiplex PCR was the method, and the copy in TCRdb shows in-frame clones only, minus some. The sample holds 70,000 to 75,000 clones; 75% to 85% are singletons and the top ten take approximately 22%. Material: peripheral blood. The origin of the receptors is a woman aged 70-85 years with acute or convalescent COVID-19. CDR3s include the opening cysteine and the closing phenylalanine or tryptophan. A D gene is named only where the DNA matches it firmly. Clone size, where shown, is once, few, many, or a class for clones that have expanded.

V,size,J,D,DNA,CDR3
TRBV28,.,TRBJ2-7,TRBD2,TGTGCCAGCACCCCCTGGGGGGGCGAGCAGTACTTC,CASTPWGGEQYF
TRBV7-2,.,TRBJ1-4,TRBD1,TGTGCCAGCAGCCCACACAGGGGGAGGAGTGAAAAACTGTTTTTT,CASSPHRGRSEKLFF
TRBV4-1,.,TRBJ1-4,.,TGCGCCAGCGGAAAAGGGAGACCCACTGCAACTAATGAAAAACTGTTTTTT,CASGKGRPTATNEKLFF
TRBV19,.,TRBJ1-1,TRBD1,TGTGCCAGTAGGAACCGGGACAGGGGCCGAGCCATGAACACTGAAGCTTTCTTT,CASRNRDRGRAMNTEAFF
TRBV3-1/TRBV3-2,.,TRBJ2-1,.,TGTGCCAGCAGCCAAACAGAGTTGCATGAGCAGTTCTTC,CASSQTELHEQFF
TRBV28,.,TRBJ2-1,TRBD2,TGTGCCAGCAGCCCATCTAGCGGTACCTACAATGAGCAGTTCTTC,CASSPSSGTYNEQFF
TRBV12-3/TRBV12-4,.,TRBJ2-5,.,TGTGCCAGCAGCATACAGGTCCAAGAGACCCAGTACTTC,CASSIQVQETQYF
TRBV2,once,TRBJ2-1,TRBD2,TGTGCCAGCAGTGGAGGACTAGCGGGAGGGGGCAATGAGCAGTTCTTC,CASSGGLAGGGNEQFF
TRBV24-1,.,TRBJ1-4,TRBD1,TGTGCCACCAGTGAGGGACAGGATGAAAAACTGTTTTTT,CATSEGQDEKLFF
TRBV5-1,.,TRBJ2-7,TRBD1,TGCGCCAGCAGCTTGACCGCAGGGGGCGCAGGATACGAGCAGTACTTC,CASSLTAGGAGYEQYF
TRBV19,.,TRBJ2-1,.,TGTGCCAGCGGCGGGGGTATGACAGGCCGGGTCGGAAATGAGCAGTTCTTC,CASGGGMTGRVGNEQFF
TRBV19,.,TRBJ1-1,TRBD1,TGTGCCAGTCTACCGGGACAGGGCTCATTATCTGAAGCTTTCTTT,CASLPGQGSLSEAFF
TRBV6-5,.,TRBJ1-1,.,TGTGCCAGCAGTTACTCTCGCGCACAGTTGAACACTGAAGCTTTCTTT,CASSYSRAQLNTEAFF
TRBV7-8,.,TRBJ2-1,TRBD1,TGTGCCAGCAGCCGAGGGGCAGGGGGCGGGGATGAGCAGTTCTTC,CASSRGAGGGDEQFF
TRBV3-1/TRBV3-2,few,TRBJ1-2,TRBD1,TGTGCCAGCAGCCCGGGACAGGGAAACTATGGCTACACCTTC,CASSPGQGNYGYTF
TRBV25-1,once,TRBJ1-4,TRBD1,TGTGCCAGCGCGAGGGGACAGGGGGGAACGGCTAATGAAAAACTGTTTTTT,CASARGQGGTANEKLFF
TRBV18,.,TRBJ2-7,TRBD2,TGTGCCAGCTCAGCACTCCGGGACAAGGGACTAGCGGGGGTCGGCGAGCAGTACTTC,CASSALRDKGLAGVGEQYF
TRBV6-5,.,TRBJ1-1,.,TGTGCCAGCAGTTATACGGGGGTTAGGAAGAACACTGAAGCTTTCTTT,CASSYTGVRKNTEAFF
TRBV14,once,TRBJ1-1,TRBD1,TGTGCCAGCAGTCAACATTTACAGGGGTGGGCTGAAGCTTTCTTT,CASSQHLQGWAEAFF
TRBV28,.,TRBJ1-2,.,TGTGCCAGCAGTTTAACGGTAGACTATGGCTACACCTTC,CASSLTVDYGYTF
TRBV28,.,TRBJ1-2,TRBD1,TGTGCCAGCTGGGGACAGGGGTACTATGGCTACACCTTC,CASWGQGYYGYTF
TRBV10-3,.,TRBJ2-3,.,TGTGCCATCAGTGCTAACCCGGAGGGAGATACGCAGTATTTT,CAISANPEGDTQYF
TRBV18,.,TRBJ2-7,.,TGTGCCAGCTCACCACGGCAGTCAAGCTCCTACGAGCAGTACTTC,CASSPRQSSSYEQYF
TRBV7-9,.,TRBJ2-2,TRBD1,TGTGCCAGCAGCCGTACTCCGGGACAGGCGGGGACCGGGGAGCTGTTTTTT,CASSRTPGQAGTGELFF
TRBV28,.,TRBJ1-5,.,TGTGCCAGCAGTTTGTCAGGGGCCCTCAATCAGCCCCAGCATTTT,CASSLSGALNQPQHF
TRBV11-2,few,TRBJ2-7,.,TGTGCCAGCAGCTTAGTCCTACAGGGTCGCGAGCAGTACTTC,CASSLVLQGREQYF
TRBV19,.,TRBJ2-3,.,TGTGCCAGTAGTATTAGGACAGTTAGCACAGATACGCAGTATTTT,CASSIRTVSTDTQYF
TRBV10-1,.,TRBJ1-6,.,TGCGCCAGCAGTGATCTCGCAAGACTTAATTCACCCCTCCACTTT,CASSDLARLNSPLHF
TRBV5-1,.,TRBJ1-5,.,TGCGCCAGCAGTCGGACAGTAGGCAATCAGCCCCAGCATTTT,CASSRTVGNQPQHF
TRBV13,.,TRBJ2-7,TRBD1,TGTGCCAGCAGCGTCGGGACAGAGACTACCTACGAGCAGTACTTC,CASSVGTETTYEQYF
TRBV30,once,TRBJ1-1,.,TGTGCCTGGAGTCGAGCGGGGAAGACTGAAGCTTTCTTT,CAWSRAGKTEAFF
TRBV5-1,.,TRBJ1-1,TRBD1,TGCGCCAGCAGAGGACAGGTTGGAGACACTGAAGCTTTCTTT,CASRGQVGDTEAFF
TRBV6-6,.,TRBJ2-5,TRBD2,TGTGCCAGCAGCCCCCGGCTAGCGGGAGCCATTGAGACCCAGTACTTC,CASSPRLAGAIETQYF
TRBV28,.,TRBJ1-5,.,TGTGCCAGCAGTTTAACACGCAATCAGCCCCAGCATTTT,CASSLTRNQPQHF
TRBV6-5,.,TRBJ1-3,.,TGTGCCACGCGACTAGGAAACACCATATATTTT,CATRLGNTIYF
TRBV10-2,.,TRBJ2-2,.,TGCGCCAGCAGTCAACAGGGAACCGGGGAGCTGTTTTTT,CASSQQGTGELFF
TRBV30,.,TRBJ2-7,.,TGTGCCTGGAGAAAAAGAGCAGCGAGCTCCTACGAGCAGTACTTC,CAWRKRAASSYEQYF
TRBV3-1/TRBV3-2,.,TRBJ2-7,.,TGTGCCAGCAGCCGGAATTCGGCAGGGGACCGGTACGAGCAGTACTTC,CASSRNSAGDRYEQYF
TRBV11-3,.,TRBJ2-6,TRBD1,TGTGCCAGCAGCTCGAAAGGGGGCGCAGGTGGGGCCAACGTCCTGACTTTC,CASSSKGGAGGANVLTF
TRBV29-1,few,TRBJ2-5,TRBD1,TGCAGCGTTGCGACAGGGAAAGAGACCCAGTACTTC,CSVATGKETQYF
TRBV2,few,TRBJ1-3,.,TGTGCCAGCAGTGAGCCGCGCTCTGGAAACACCATATATTTT,CASSEPRSGNTIYF
TRBV2,.,TRBJ2-2,.,TGTGCCAGCAGTGAAGGCGACACCGGGGAGCTGTTTTTT,CASSEGDTGELFF
TRBV18,.,TRBJ1-5,.,TGTGCCAGCTCACCCAACGGACTCGGGAATCAGCCCCAGCATTTT,CASSPNGLGNQPQHF
TRBV27,.,TRBJ2-7,TRBD2,TGTGCCAGCAGTTTCATGCTAGCGGGAGGGCCAGGTGAGCAGTACTTC,CASSFMLAGGPGEQYF
TRBV2,.,TRBJ2-4,TRBD2,TGTGCCAGCAGAAGAGCGGGAGTGGGTCAAAACAAAAACATTCAGTACTTC,CASRRAGVGQNKNIQYF
TRBV5-4,few,TRBJ1-5,.,TGTGCCAGCAGCCACCCGGGGCAGCCCCAGCATTTT,CASSHPGQPQHF